Here is one TCR beta chain with its context. Its antigen is undetermined. Profiled with immunoSEQ multiplex PCR; TCRdb holds only in-frame clones, not every one. This sample carries about 22,000 clones, around 82% of them seen once, and the ten largest clones take 17%. Germline lookup yields CDR1 MDHEN and CDR2 SYDVKM. This CDR3 spans 15 amino acids. V lost 2 bases and J lost 0, with 7 bases in between. After autologous stem cell transplantation all patients relapsed, and prior brentuximab vedotin exposure differed between cohorts. The entry originates in a study of PD-1 blockade in classical Hodgkin lymphoma. Study-wide results and caveats: Relative to healthy donors, newly diagnosed patients reportedly had lower baseline TCR diversity, which was reported as lower still in relapsed/refractory patients. Prior therapy or disease activity may underlie the repertoire differences, whose causes remain undefined. CD4+ TCR diversity, unlike CD8+, rose significantly by C4D1.

The sequence was obtained from a human donor with classical Hodgkin lymphoma. The chain couples TRBV28 to TRBJ1-4, with unresolved D. Material: peripheral blood mononuclear cells (PBMCs), obtained before the second cycle of nivolumab. The CDR3 loop is CASSLREPTNEKLFF. The CDR3, as DNA: TGTGCCAGCAGTTTACGGGAACCAACTAATGAAAAACTGTTTTTT.